This T cell receptor beta chain is from a study of shared clonotypes between healthy human individuals (dated by TCRdb to 2020 to 2021). General notes on the study: Three men and a couple of women, aged 18 to 49 years, made up the cohort. For each donor, CD4 naive and CD4 memory were each run on three plates, CD8 naive on two plates, and CD8 memory on one plate. The study deeply sequenced blood TCR repertoires of about five healthy adults to estimate repertoire size and the extent of clonotype sharing between individuals. Libraries were prepared and TCR repertoires were sequenced by different laboratories using diverse techniques, in order to increase sequencing depth and limit assay-specific biases. Per donor, leukapheresis produced somewhere between about 0.85 and 8.9 billion PBMCs.

The donors were healthy, HIV-negative adults who had no recently reported acute infections or vaccinations. Every donor was a Caucasian adult residing in Nashville, Tennessee, USA. Magnetic negative selection was used to enrich CD4+ T cells, after which naive cells were positively selected on CD45RA and the negative fraction became the memory subset. Blood was collected by leukapheresis, and PBMCs were isolated by Ficoll-Histopaque density gradient centrifugation and then cryopreserved in liquid nitrogen vapor phase. Analytical flow cytometry was used to check the purity and quantity of every magnetically sorted T cell population. Genomic DNA was isolated from each sorted fraction and quantified by UV absorbance on a Nanodrop 2000c. On the study overall, not on this receptor specifically: Rarefaction of sorted-subset datasets indicated incomplete sequencing despite the large sequencing depth. Sharing across four donors was observed for approximately 5% of naive CD4, under 4% of naive CD8, 2% to 2.5% of memory CD4, and about 0.4% of memory CD8 clonotypes. Compared with non-shared clonotypes, clonotypes shared by all four sorted-subset donors had higher generation probabilities. Because the study included a small number of donors, the genetic and exposure-history diversity represented was limited. Sampling was restricted to blood, and TCR repertoires in tissues likely differ from the TCR repertoires found in blood. Pairwise subsampling indicated that sequencing depth was expected to affect the degree of clonotype sharing among donors. Larger estimated clonotype richness was generally found for naive subsets than for memory subsets.

With regard to this clone: Its antigen remains undetermined. The record has no base qualities; no much larger clone is one base away.

Trimming accounts for 2 bases at V and 7 bases at J, while the number of junction bases matched to no gene is 9. As encoded in the germline V gene, CDR1 is SQVTM while CDR2 is ANQGSEA. Its CDR3 holds 15 amino acids, cysteine through phenylalanine. Only the CDR3 region is kept as DNA, spanning 45 bases read in frame from base 1. Using the deep immunoSEQ assay, multiplex PCR amplified TCR CDR3 regions from genomic DNA. Genomic DNA extracted from each cell subset was distributed evenly over all wells of several immunoSEQ 96-well plates, and each plate served as one replicate. Each replicate PCR for sorted subsets received about 200 ng genomic DNA, equal to about 30,000 T cell genomes. Purified libraries were quantified with a Qubit 3.0 fluorometer, sized on a Bioanalyzer 2100, and re-quantified with the KAPA Library Quantification kit. Every immunoSEQ 96-well plate was sequenced on a dedicated single-read 150-cycle Illumina NextSeq 550 flow cell. Regarding the original processing steps: The immunoSEQ output contained only junctional sequences without quality scores, so filtering could not match that applied to full-length reads. Sequences were annotated with PyIR, a Python wrapper for IgBLAST v1.9, and V/J genes and CDR3 were assigned using IMGT germline references. Reads were filtered out if the reads had weak V/J assignments (E-value above 1e-6), no CDR3, stop codons, out-of-frame junctions, or ambiguous translated residues. V3J clonotypes were defined as sequences sharing the same inferred V gene, J gene, and CDR3 amino acid sequence. Percentage overlap between repertoires was computed as shared unique clonotypes divided by the size of the smaller repertoire. Three approaches were used to assess repertoire richness: RTK rarefaction, the Chao1 estimator, and Recon v2.1 estimates of unobserved clonotypes. OLGA was used to compute generation probabilities for all TCRbeta clonotypes that the gDNA method yielded from a handful of donors. The immuneACCESS repertoire file appears here via TCRdb, limited to in-frame rearrangements. These files lack a portion of the clones; in checked studies, under half of the deficit traces to unresolved V genes, and the cause of the others is not known. The DNA gave D and trimming, while V, J and clone size come from that table. Here the sample has roughly 2.5 million clones; just over 90% occur a single time. The ten largest make up around 0.15% of the sample.

The source is a man younger than 35 in good health. Input material: naive CD4+ T cells sorted from blood. The meaning of the sample's cell subset or site label: CD45RA+ positively selected. The chain is assembled from TRBV29-1 and TRBJ2-1, and 9 junction bases match TRBD1. The nucleotide sequence reads as follows: TGCAGCGTTGAACGGGGGGACAGGGTTGGTAATGAGCAGTTCTTC. Translated, this is CSVERGDRVGNEQFF.